This TCR beta chain derives from a study of technical replicates of blood from a handful of donors. Germline values: CDR1 MNHEY, CDR2 SMNVEV (reference sequence). The length of the CDR3 is 14 residues. V was cut by 5 bases and J by 0 bases, with 10 bases left in between. The data were produced by immunoSEQ multiplex PCR, yet TCRdb's version contains in-frame clones alone and is incomplete. The sample includes 84,000 or so clones, 85% to 95% seen only once; the top ten take 0.2% to 0.3%. This chain connects TRBV27 to TRBJ1-2; D ambiguous. This TCR derives from a human donor in good health. The specimen was T cells isolated from PBMCs. CDR3 coding DNA: TGTGCCAGCAGTCGTGCGGAGGCTAACTATGGCTACACCTTC. It yields the protein CASSRAEANYGYTF.